A selection of T cell receptor beta chains follows, all from one sample in a study of blood T cell repertoires in COVID-19. Repertoires were generated with immunoSEQ multiplex PCR, while TCRdb's copy carries only in-frame clones and drops some. The repertoire has fewer than 250,000 clones, approximately 90% of them found once; the top ten carry around 0.85%. Specimen: peripheral blood. These receptors came from a man aged 60 to 69 with COVID-19, enrolled during active disease. The CDR3 runs from the conserved cysteine through the conserved F or W. D genes are given only for firm matches. Clone size is given for some rows only: seen once, a few or many times, or a class if the clone is expanded.

-	TRBV19	-	TRBJ2-1	TGTGCCAGTAGTATTCCCGCCCATAGTCGCAATGAGCAGTTCTTC	CASSIPAHSRNEQFF
-	TRBV18	once	TRBJ1-4	TGTGCCAGCTCACCTCCGACAGCAACTAATGAAAAACTGTTTTTT	CASSPPTATNEKLFF
TRBD1	TRBV27	-	TRBJ2-5	TGTGCCAGCAGGTGGACAGGGGTGAGCGAGACCCAGTACTTC	CASRWTGVSETQYF
TRBD1	TRBV6-6	-	TRBJ1-1	TGTGCCAGCAGTTATGGACAGGGAAGGAACACTGAAGCTTTCTTT	CASSYGQGRNTEAFF
TRBD1	TRBV28	-	TRBJ1-1	TGTGCCAGCAGACGAAGGGACAGGCCCTTGAACACTGAAGCTTTCTTT	CASRRRDRPLNTEAFF
TRBD1	TRBV7-2	-	TRBJ2-6	TGTGCCAGCAGCTTGGTAACAGGGGCCCCTTCTGGGGCCAACGTCCTGACTTTC	CASSLVTGAPSGANVLTF
TRBD2	TRBV5-1	few	TRBJ2-1	TGCGCCAGCAGCTTGGTAGGGGCAGCGGGGAGTACCTACAATGAGCAGTTCTTC	CASSLVGAAGSTYNEQFF
TRBD1	TRBV30	-	TRBJ1-5	TGTGCCTGGAGTTCCGGGACAGTCTACAATCAGCCCCAGCATTTT	CAWSSGTVYNQPQHF
-	TRBV12-3/TRBV12-4	-	TRBJ1-1	TGTGCCACCCCGCGGGCGACGAACACTGAAGCTTTCTTT	CATPRATNTEAFF
TRBD1	TRBV19	-	TRBJ2-2	TGTGCCAGTAGTATCGACCCGACAGGGACCGGGGAGCTGTTTTTT	CASSIDPTGTGELFF